These 15 T cell receptor beta chains were all obtained from the same sample, sequenced in a study of monozygotic twins with inflammatory bowel disease. TCRdb re-called the 5' RACE reads and catalogs CDR3 proteins one per entry, DNA excluded. The specimen's table records 330,000 or so distinct CDR3 sequences. Sequencing was carried out using blood. The receptors were sampled from a human donor with ulcerative colitis or Crohn's disease, or a healthy co-twin of an affected twin (not recorded which).

This sequence joins TRBV18 and TRBJ2-3. The CDR3 is 14 residues long. Germline V lookup: CDR1 KGHSH, CDR2 LQKENI. CDR3 sequence reads: CASSPSQNGDTQYF.

The gene calls are TRBV12-3 or TRBV12-4 and TRBJ2-3; TCRdb lists TRBD2, though no DNA is available to test this call. This CDR3 has 15 amino acids. CDR3 in amino acids: CASSPGLIGTDTQYF.

CDR3 sequence reads: CASSTPGQGLPTGELFF. The V gene is TRBV28, the J gene TRBJ2-2; TCRdb designates TRBD1, a call that cannot be tested without DNA. The CDR3 length is 17 residues. Per the germline V gene, CDR1 is MDHEN and CDR2 is SYDVKM.

The gene calls are TRBV12-3 or TRBV12-4 and TRBJ1-4; the D call of TRBD1 rests on TCRdb alone, since no DNA is present to check it. The CDR3 runs 14 residues. The chain's CDR3 is CASSSTRENEKLFF.

The chain joins TRBV16 to TRBJ1-5; the TCRdb D gene call, TRBD1, has no DNA to confirm it. Per the germline V gene, CDR1 is KGHSY and CDR2 is FQNENV. The CDR3 covers 16 residues. The CDR3: CASSQLDRGESQPQHF.

The genes are TRBV7-8 and TRBJ2-1; there is no DNA to check the TCRdb D call of TRBD2. Looked up from germline, CDR1 is SGHVS and CDR2 is FQNEAQ. This CDR3 region has 16 residues. The CDR3 protein is CASSPPASGAYNEQFF.

The chain employs TRBV5-1 and TRBJ2-1; TCRdb lists TRBD1, though no DNA is available to test this call. This CDR3 has 14 amino acids. CDR1 SGHRS and CDR2 YFSETQ come from the germline V gene. Here the CDR3 reads CASSTRQGMVEQFF.

This rearrangement joins TRBV28 to TRBJ2-1. In germline, CDR1 is MDHEN, CDR2 SYDVKM. CDR3 length equals 16 residues. The CDR3: CASSLALSDSYNEQFF.

The chain combines TRBV6-1 with TRBJ1-2; the D call from TCRdb, TRBD1, cannot be confirmed without DNA. This CDR3 comprises 15 residues. CDR1 and CDR2 (germline): MNHNS, SASEGT. CDR3 amino acids: CASSARDRDRYGYTF.

This chain uses TRBV20-1 with TRBJ2-2. Germline V CDR1 and CDR2: DFQATT, SNEGSKA (reference sequence). CDR3 length equals 15 residues. CDR3 region: CSAKPGPKNTGELFF.

V gene TRBV4-2 combines with J gene TRBJ2-3; TCRdb's assignment of TRBD2 cannot be checked, as there is no DNA. Germline V gives CDR1 LGHNA, CDR2 YNFKEQ. CDR3 size: 17 residues. The CDR3 spells CASSQSTAKREADTQYF.

This chain's CDR3 is CASSRLVGIRAGELFF. The chain recombines TRBV12-3 or TRBV12-4 with TRBJ2-2; the D gene TCRdb calls, TRBD2, cannot be checked with no DNA. The CDR3 totals 16 residues.

The chain has TRBV6-5 and TRBJ1-2. Per germline, CDR1 MNHEY and CDR2 SVGAGI. The CDR3 has 14 amino acids. CDR3 in amino acids: CASSYGEQSYGYTF.

The chain couples TRBV12-3 or TRBV12-4 to TRBJ2-5; with no DNA, the TCRdb D assignment of TRBD2 cannot be verified. The CDR3 is 14 residues long. CDR3 loop: CASSRLAGGETQYF.

This chain links TRBV3-1 with TRBJ2-1. The CDR3 runs 13 residues. The germline V gene has CDR1 LGHDT and CDR2 YNNKEL (reference sequence). CDR3 loop: CASSITQHNEQFF.